A selection of T cell receptor beta chains follows, all from one sample in a study of cytomegalovirus exposure and HLA in healthy donors. Sequencing used immunoSEQ multiplex PCR; TCRdb keeps in-frame clones, though not all of them. The sample has about 180,000 clones; roughly 81% are singletons. Sequencing was performed on PBMCs. These receptors were collected from a girl aged 10 to 17 in good health and CMV-seropositive. The CDR3 runs from the conserved cysteine through the conserved F or W. Each record gives: CDR3 DNA, CDR3 protein, J gene, clone size, D gene, V gene. The D gene is left open where the match is weak. Part of the rows lack a size; the others show once, few, many or a class for expanded clones.

CDR3 DNA: TGCGCCTCTGTTAAGGACAGGGGTCATCATGAGCAGTTCTTC
CDR3 protein: CASVKDRGHHEQFF
J gene: TRBJ2-1
clone size: -
D gene: TRBD1
V gene: TRBV5-1

CDR3 DNA: TGTGCCAGCAGTGAAACACACCATTTAGAAGCTTTCTTT
CDR3 protein: CASSETHHLEAFF
J gene: TRBJ1-1
clone size: -
D gene: -
V gene: TRBV6-1

CDR3 DNA: TGTGCCAGCCGACATCCGCGACAGGGTACTTATGGCTACACCTTC
CDR3 protein: CASRHPRQGTYGYTF
J gene: TRBJ1-2
clone size: -
D gene: TRBD1
V gene: TRBV27

CDR3 DNA: TGCGCCAGCAGCCAGGGACTAGCCACGCAAGAGACCCAGTACTTC
CDR3 protein: CASSQGLATQETQYF
J gene: TRBJ2-5
clone size: -
D gene: TRBD2
V gene: TRBV5-1

CDR3 DNA: TGTGCCAGCAAGTCCAGGACAGGGGTACCCGGGGAGCTGTTTTTT
CDR3 protein: CASKSRTGVPGELFF
J gene: TRBJ2-2
clone size: -
D gene: TRBD1
V gene: TRBV2

CDR3 DNA: TGCGCCAGCAGTTCAGACGGAGGGGTAAGAGGCGGAAACACCATATATTTT
CDR3 protein: CASSSDGGVRGGNTIYF
J gene: TRBJ1-3
clone size: -
D gene: -
V gene: TRBV5-1

CDR3 DNA: TGTGCCAGTGATACAGGGACGGATAATTCACCCCTCCACTTT
CDR3 protein: CASDTGTDNSPLHF
J gene: TRBJ1-6
clone size: few
D gene: -
V gene: TRBV6-1

CDR3 DNA: TGCACCAGCAGCCAAGGGAGCTCCTACGAGCAGTACTTC
CDR3 protein: CTSSQGSSYEQYF
J gene: TRBJ2-7
clone size: few
D gene: -
V gene: TRBV1

CDR3 DNA: TGTGCCAGCAGTTTACAGGGTTGGGGCTCCTACGAGCAGTACTTC
CDR3 protein: CASSLQGWGSYEQYF
J gene: TRBJ2-7
clone size: -
D gene: -
V gene: TRBV27

CDR3 DNA: TGTGCCAGCAGCAACAGGAAGTCCTCCTATAATTCACCCCTCCACTTT
CDR3 protein: CASSNRKSSYNSPLHF
J gene: TRBJ1-6
clone size: -
D gene: -
V gene: TRBV7-9

CDR3 DNA: TGTGCCACGGACGACAGGGGTTTGAACACTGAAGCTTTCTTT
CDR3 protein: CATDDRGLNTEAFF
J gene: TRBJ1-1
clone size: -
D gene: TRBD1
V gene: TRBV10-3

CDR3 DNA: TGTGCCAGTAGTATCGGGACAGGGTTCGTTCAGCCCCAGCATTTT
CDR3 protein: CASSIGTGFVQPQHF
J gene: TRBJ1-5
clone size: -
D gene: TRBD1
V gene: TRBV19

CDR3 DNA: TGTGCCAGCAGTGATAGCCGGGGGGAAGTGACCCAGTACTTC
CDR3 protein: CASSDSRGEVTQYF
J gene: TRBJ2-5
clone size: -
D gene: TRBD2
V gene: TRBV5-6

CDR3 DNA: TGTGCCAGCAGCGTTGGGACTAGCGGGGGGAATGAGCAGTTCTTC
CDR3 protein: CASSVGTSGGNEQFF
J gene: TRBJ2-1
clone size: once
D gene: TRBD2
V gene: TRBV7-9

CDR3 DNA: TGTGCCAGCTCGGGACAGGGTGAGGATGGCTACACCTTC
CDR3 protein: CASSGQGEDGYTF
J gene: TRBJ1-2
clone size: few
D gene: TRBD1
V gene: TRBV6-1

CDR3 DNA: TGTGCCAGCTCACCCCGAACAGGGGGCGAGGAGACCCAGTACTTC
CDR3 protein: CASSPRTGGEETQYF
J gene: TRBJ2-5
clone size: once
D gene: TRBD1
V gene: TRBV18

CDR3 DNA: TGTGCCAGCAGCCAAGCCGGGACAGGGGGAGAAGGCTACACCTTC
CDR3 protein: CASSQAGTGGEGYTF
J gene: TRBJ1-2
clone size: -
D gene: TRBD1
V gene: TRBV4-2

CDR3 DNA: TGTGCCAGCAGCCAACTGACTAGCGGGGGGTTCTCCTACGAGCAGTACTTC
CDR3 protein: CASSQLTSGGFSYEQYF
J gene: TRBJ2-7
clone size: -
D gene: TRBD2
V gene: TRBV5-4

CDR3 DNA: TGCAGCGTTACAGACAGTAACTCCTACGAGCAGTACTTC
CDR3 protein: CSVTDSNSYEQYF
J gene: TRBJ2-7
clone size: -
D gene: -
V gene: TRBV29-1

CDR3 DNA: TGTGCCAGTAGTCCGCAACAACCCGGGAGGAGTAACAACAATGAGCAGTTCTTC
CDR3 protein: CASSPQQPGRSNNNEQFF
J gene: TRBJ2-1
clone size: -
D gene: TRBD2
V gene: TRBV19

CDR3 DNA: TGTGCCAGCTCACCCCTGCTCCAGGGGAACACTGAAGCTTTCTTT
CDR3 protein: CASSPLLQGNTEAFF
J gene: TRBJ1-1
clone size: once
D gene: -
V gene: TRBV18

CDR3 DNA: TGTGCCTGGAGTGTCCCCCGGGGAGTGAATGAAAAACTGTTTTTT
CDR3 protein: CAWSVPRGVNEKLFF
J gene: TRBJ1-4
clone size: -
D gene: -
V gene: TRBV30

CDR3 DNA: TGTGCCATCAGTGCCTTAGGCGGGATTTCTGCGGACACTGAAGCTTTCTTT
CDR3 protein: CAISALGGISADTEAFF
J gene: TRBJ1-1
clone size: -
D gene: -
V gene: TRBV10-3

CDR3 DNA: TGCGCCAGCAGCTTGGCGACAGCCTCTAACACTGAAGCTTTCTTT
CDR3 protein: CASSLATASNTEAFF
J gene: TRBJ1-1
clone size: -
D gene: -
V gene: TRBV5-1

CDR3 DNA: TGTGCCAGCAGCGCGCAGGGTAGGAACACCTTC
CDR3 protein: CASSAQGRNTF
J gene: TRBJ1-2
clone size: -
D gene: -
V gene: TRBV11-2

CDR3 DNA: TGTGCCAGCAGCGCGCCAAGAGAAGCTTTCTTT
CDR3 protein: CASSAPREAFF
J gene: TRBJ1-1
clone size: -
D gene: -
V gene: TRBV7-9

CDR3 DNA: TGTGCCAGCAGCTTACGAGGGGAGGGGAACACTGAAGCTTTCTTT
CDR3 protein: CASSLRGEGNTEAFF
J gene: TRBJ1-1
clone size: -
D gene: -
V gene: TRBV7-3

CDR3 DNA: TGTGCCAGCAGTCCTCAGCGGGGGGCCTCATACAATGAGCAGTTCTTC
CDR3 protein: CASSPQRGASYNEQFF
J gene: TRBJ2-1
clone size: -
D gene: TRBD2
V gene: TRBV27

CDR3 DNA: TGTGCCAGCAGTCTTACGCGACAGGGGCAGTTCTTC
CDR3 protein: CASSLTRQGQFF
J gene: TRBJ2-1
clone size: -
D gene: TRBD1
V gene: TRBV6-1

CDR3 DNA: TGTGCCAGCAGCACCGACGAGGCGGAATCGAACACCGGGGAGCTGTTTTTT
CDR3 protein: CASSTDEAESNTGELFF
J gene: TRBJ2-2
clone size: -
D gene: -
V gene: TRBV9

CDR3 DNA: TGTGCCAGCAGCTTAGGGGACAGGGCCCCGAACACCGGGGAGCTGTTTTTT
CDR3 protein: CASSLGDRAPNTGELFF
J gene: TRBJ2-2
clone size: -
D gene: TRBD1
V gene: TRBV7-9

CDR3 DNA: TGTGCCAGCAGCTTTCTTCGTTACGCGGGGGTAGATACAGATACGCAGTATTTT
CDR3 protein: CASSFLRYAGVDTDTQYF
J gene: TRBJ2-3
clone size: -
D gene: TRBD2
V gene: TRBV11-2

CDR3 DNA: TGTGCCAGTACTACATTCCTATGGGGGGGGCTCGGGGCCAACGTCCTGACTTTC
CDR3 protein: CASTTFLWGGLGANVLTF
J gene: TRBJ2-6
clone size: -
D gene: -
V gene: TRBV19

CDR3 DNA: TGTGCCAGCAGCTTGGTTCTACCATCTGGAAACACCATATATTTT
CDR3 protein: CASSLVLPSGNTIYF
J gene: TRBJ1-3
clone size: -
D gene: -
V gene: TRBV5-6

CDR3 DNA: TGTGCCTGGACCCCTCGGGAGTACAATGAGCAGTTCTTC
CDR3 protein: CAWTPREYNEQFF
J gene: TRBJ2-1
clone size: few
D gene: -
V gene: TRBV30

CDR3 DNA: TGTGCCAGCAGCTTGTCAGACAGGGGTCCTGGAAACACCATATATTTT
CDR3 protein: CASSLSDRGPGNTIYF
J gene: TRBJ1-3
clone size: -
D gene: TRBD1
V gene: TRBV5-4

CDR3 DNA: TGTGCCAGCAGTGAACTGGACATGTACCAAGAGACCCAGTACTTC
CDR3 protein: CASSELDMYQETQYF
J gene: TRBJ2-5
clone size: -
D gene: -
V gene: TRBV2

CDR3 DNA: TGTGCCAGCAGTGATGCAGATAACACTGAAGCTTTCTTT
CDR3 protein: CASSDADNTEAFF
J gene: TRBJ1-1
clone size: -
D gene: -
V gene: TRBV6-1

CDR3 DNA: TGTGCCTGGAGTGTCGTAGCCACCCGCGGGGGTAAACTGTTTTTT
CDR3 protein: CAWSVVATRGGKLFF
J gene: TRBJ1-4
clone size: -
D gene: -
V gene: TRBV30

CDR3 DNA: TGTGCCAGCAGCCAAGACTTGGCCCTCCGGGGCACTGAAGCTTTCTTT
CDR3 protein: CASSQDLALRGTEAFF
J gene: TRBJ1-1
clone size: -
D gene: -
V gene: TRBV14

CDR3 DNA: TGTGCCAGCAGTGAAGGCGGCTACGAGCAGTACTTC
CDR3 protein: CASSEGGYEQYF
J gene: TRBJ2-7
clone size: -
D gene: -
V gene: TRBV6-5

CDR3 DNA: TGTGCCAGCAGTTCCCAGGGAATCGGTCTCTTT
CDR3 protein: CASSSQGIGLF
J gene: TRBJ1-1
clone size: -
D gene: -
V gene: TRBV28

CDR3 DNA: TGTGCCAGCAGCCCCTTCCCGGGACAGATGAACACTGAAGCTTTCTTT
CDR3 protein: CASSPFPGQMNTEAFF
J gene: TRBJ1-1
clone size: -
D gene: TRBD1
V gene: TRBV7-9